The rows below give T cell receptor beta chains drawn from one sample of a study of cytomegalovirus exposure and HLA in healthy donors. Data came from immunoSEQ multiplex PCR; TCRdb stores just in-frame clones and leaves some out. The sample contains 90,000 to 100,000 clones, 77% of which appear only once. The sequencing sample was made of PBMCs. The receptors were gathered from a woman between 40 and 50 years old in good health and CMV-seronegative. Both conserved end residues are part of each CDR3. Each record gives: clone size, D gene, V gene, CDR3 length, J gene, CDR3 protein, CDR3 DNA. The D gene is left open where the match is weak. Clone size, where shown, is once, few, many, or a class for clones that have expanded.

NA	TRBD2	TRBV6-6	15	TRBJ2-3	CASTSRTSGGYTQYF	TGTGCCAGCACCTCTAGGACTAGCGGGGGGTATACGCAGTATTTT
few	NA	TRBV4-1	15	TRBJ1-1	CASSHPWRENTEAFF	TGCGCCAGCAGCCACCCCTGGCGGGAGAACACTGAAGCTTTCTTT
NA	NA	TRBV9	14	TRBJ1-2	CASSGQLGGHGYTF	TGTGCCAGCAGCGGACAGTTGGGAGGCCATGGCTACACCTTC
NA	NA	TRBV5-1	13	TRBJ2-5	CASSFDRLLDQYF	TGCGCCAGCAGCTTTGACAGGCTTCTAGACCAGTACTTC
few	TRBD2	TRBV7-2	15	TRBJ2-7	CASSFSPAGDYEQYF	TGTGCCAGCAGCTTTTCACCAGCGGGGGACTACGAGCAGTACTTC
once	NA	TRBV5-1	16	TRBJ2-5	CASSRRTTGSQETQYF	TGCGCCAGCAGCAGACGGACTACCGGGAGCCAAGAGACCCAGTACTTC
NA	NA	TRBV10-3	14	TRBJ2-7	CAIRTGDSTYEQYF	TGTGCCATCAGGACGGGGGACAGTACCTACGAGCAGTACTTC
NA	NA	TRBV10-3	12	TRBJ1-2	CAISFNPGGYTF	TGTGCCATCAGCTTCAATCCGGGTGGCTACACCTTC
NA	TRBD1	TRBV19	16	TRBJ1-4	CASSIGTGGRNEKLFF	TGTGCCAGTAGTATCGGGACAGGGGGCCGGAATGAAAAACTGTTTTTT
few	NA	TRBV6-1	11	TRBJ1-1	CASRGDGKAFF	TGTGCCAGCAGGGGCGACGGTAAAGCTTTCTTT
NA	TRBD1	TRBV9	14	TRBJ1-6	CASSPRDSFSPLHF	TGTGCCAGCAGCCCCCGGGACAGCTTTTCACCCCTCCACTTT
NA	NA	TRBV23-1	18	TRBJ1-2	CASSQSEPANRARGGYTF	TGCGCCAGCAGCCAAAGCGAACCTGCGAACAGGGCGAGGGGGGGCTACACCTTC
NA	TRBD2	TRBV5-6	15	TRBJ2-1	CASSLRLASYNEQFF	TGTGCCAGCAGCTTACGACTAGCGTCCTACAATGAGCAGTTCTTC
NA	NA	TRBV4-3	14	TRBJ2-7	CASSPDRSTWEQYF	TGCGCCAGCAGCCCCGACAGGTCCACCTGGGAGCAGTACTTC
few	NA	TRBV19	13	TRBJ1-4	CASSISGNEKLFF	TGTGCCAGTAGTATCAGCGGGAATGAAAAACTGTTTTTT
NA	TRBD1	TRBV6-1	15	TRBJ1-5	CASTLDRESNRPQHF	TGTGCCAGCACCTTAGACAGGGAATCAAATCGGCCCCAGCATTTT
NA	NA	TRBV29-1	13	TRBJ1-2	CSVGEQANYGYTF	TGCAGCGTTGGAGAACAGGCTAACTATGGCTACACCTTC
NA	NA	TRBV6-5	11	TRBJ1-6	CASSQGGPLHF	TGTGCCAGCAGCCAGGGAGGGCCCCTCCACTTT
few	TRBD2	TRBV5-1	15	TRBJ2-5	CASNPNGGAGETQYF	TGCGCCAGCAACCCGAACGGGGGGGCCGGAGAGACCCAGTACTTC
NA	TRBD1	TRBV13	17	TRBJ2-7	CASSLGVPGQGSGEQYF	TGTGCCAGCAGCTTAGGCGTCCCGGGACAGGGGTCCGGCGAGCAGTACTTC
NA	NA	TRBV4-1	15	TRBJ1-1	CASSRGGVRNTEAFF	TGCGCCAGCAGCAGAGGAGGGGTAAGAAACACTGAAGCTTTCTTT
NA	TRBD2	TRBV4-2	16	TRBJ2-3	CASSQDLAGGPDTQYF	TGTGCCAGCAGCCAAGATCTAGCGGGGGGGCCAGATACGCAGTATTTT
NA	TRBD2	TRBV7-2	16	TRBJ2-5	CASSLGTAGGQETQYF	TGTGCCAGCAGCTTAGGCACGGCGGGGGGCCAAGAGACCCAGTACTTC
NA	NA	TRBV6-6	12	TRBJ1-2	CASRQGDYGYTF	TGTGCCAGCAGGCAGGGTGACTATGGCTACACCTTC
few	TRBD2	TRBV7-2	16	TRBJ2-5	CASSLDAGGAAETQYF	TGTGCCAGCAGCTTAGACGCCGGGGGGGCAGCAGAGACCCAGTACTTC
NA	TRBD2	TRBV13	16	TRBJ2-5	CASSSPLAGGLETQYF	TGTGCCAGCAGCTCCCCGCTTGCGGGGGGATTGGAGACCCAGTACTTC
NA	NA	TRBV7-2	16	TRBJ2-4	CASSLAPPMSKNIQYF	TGTGCCAGCAGCTTAGCACCCCCAATGAGCAAAAACATTCAGTACTTC
NA	TRBD2	TRBV5-6	16	TRBJ2-1	CASSIKIAGSYNEQFF	TGTGCCAGCAGCATAAAAATAGCGGGCTCCTACAATGAGCAGTTCTTC
NA	NA	TRBV5-6	16	TRBJ2-1	CASSLERGYSYNEQFF	TGTGCCAGCAGCTTGGAGCGCGGGTACTCCTACAATGAGCAGTTCTTC
NA	TRBD2	TRBV19	15	TRBJ2-7	CASTGTSGGRYEQYF	TGTGCCAGTACCGGTACTAGCGGGGGTCGGTACGAGCAGTACTTC
NA	TRBD1	TRBV7-2	16	TRBJ2-7	CASSLDGSGGYYEQYF	TGTGCCAGCAGCTTAGATGGGTCAGGGGGTTACTACGAGCAGTACTTC
NA	TRBD2	TRBV27	12	TRBJ2-7	CASSLLGGEQYF	TGTGCCAGCAGTTTGCTGGGGGGGGAGCAGTACTTC
NA	NA	TRBV5-8	15	TRBJ1-1	CASNSHGGVNTEAFF	TGTGCCAGCAACTCCCATGGAGGGGTGAACACTGAAGCTTTCTTT
NA	TRBD1	TRBV6-1	14	TRBJ2-3	CASRMGQGTDTQYF	TGTGCCAGCAGAATGGGACAGGGAACAGATACGCAGTATTTT
NA	NA	TRBV15	16	TRBJ1-4	CATSRDHALRNEKLFF	TGTGCCACCAGCAGAGATCATGCATTACGGAATGAAAAACTGTTTTTT
NA	TRBD2	TRBV28	15	TRBJ2-1	CASSGAGAAANEQFF	TGTGCCAGCAGTGGGGCGGGAGCGGCAGCCAATGAGCAGTTCTTC
few	NA	TRBV5-1	14	TRBJ2-7	CASSLFSREHEQYF	TGCGCCAGCAGCTTGTTCTCGCGGGAACACGAGCAGTACTTC
NA	NA	TRBV11-2	12	TRBJ1-1	CASRNPAREAFF	TGTGCCAGCAGAAACCCCGCCAGGGAAGCTTTCTTT
NA	NA	TRBV4-3	15	TRBJ1-4	CASSLRLATNEKLFF	TGCGCCAGCAGCCTAAGACTGGCAACTAATGAAAAACTGTTTTTT
NA	TRBD2	TRBV5-4	16	TRBJ2-5	CASSGRAGGLQETQYF	TGTGCCAGCAGCGGGAGGGCGGGGGGGCTCCAAGAGACCCAGTACTTC
few	NA	TRBV7-8	15	TRBJ1-2	CASSTLKGVTYGYTF	TGTGCCAGCAGCACACTTAAAGGAGTTACCTATGGCTACACCTTC
few	TRBD2	TRBV30	17	TRBJ2-2	CAWTRVAGGFVTGELFF	TGTGCCTGGACCCGTGTAGCGGGGGGTTTCGTTACCGGGGAGCTGTTTTTT
NA	NA	TRBV7-6	14	TRBJ1-6	CASSLRGKNSPLHF	TGTGCCAGCAGCTTACGCGGGAAAAATTCACCCCTCCACTTT
NA	NA	TRBV14	15	TRBJ1-2	CASSPGHGANYGYTF	TGTGCCAGCAGCCCTGGACATGGAGCTAACTATGGCTACACCTTC
NA	NA	TRBV27	12	TRBJ1-1	CAPRGGGNEAFF	TGTGCCCCAAGGGGGGGTGGTAATGAAGCTTTCTTT
NA	TRBD1	TRBV29-1	14	TRBJ2-2	CSVEGQGFFGELFF	TGCAGCGTTGAGGGACAGGGTTTTTTCGGGGAGCTGTTTTTT
NA	TRBD2	TRBV4-3	17	TRBJ2-7	CASSQGLSGRSSYEQYF	TGCGCCAGCAGCCAGGGGCTTAGCGGGAGGAGCTCCTACGAGCAGTACTTC
NA	NA	TRBV5-1	16	TRBJ2-4	CASSLFGDIAKNIQYF	TGCGCCAGCAGCTTGTTTGGAGATATAGCCAAAAACATTCAGTACTTC
NA	NA	TRBV29-1	12	TRBJ2-3	CSVEGTTDTQYF	TGCAGCGTTGAAGGGACTACAGATACGCAGTATTTT
NA	TRBD1	TRBV7-8	15	TRBJ1-6	CASSIAGTGGSPLHF	TGTGCCAGCAGTATCGCCGGGACAGGAGGTTCACCCCTCCACTTT
NA	NA	TRBV15	14	TRBJ1-5	CATRDTFSNQPQHF	TGTGCCACCCGGGACACCTTTAGCAATCAGCCCCAGCATTTT
NA	TRBD1	TRBV7-9	17	TRBJ1-5	CASSTGTGPYSNQPQHF	TGTGCCAGCAGCACCGGGACAGGACCTTATAGCAATCAGCCCCAGCATTTT
NA	NA	TRBV6-5	14	TRBJ1-1	CASSYSYRNTEAFF	TGTGCCAGCAGTTACTCGTACAGGAACACTGAAGCTTTCTTT
NA	NA	TRBV30	15	TRBJ2-6	CAWGLRNSGANVLTF	TGTGCCTGGGGACTAAGGAACTCTGGGGCCAACGTCCTGACTTTC
NA	NA	TRBV28	18	TRBJ2-6	CASSPVEGALPGANVLTF	TGTGCCAGCAGTCCGGTGGAGGGGGCGCTTCCTGGGGCCAACGTCCTGACTTTC
once	NA	TRBV30	14	TRBJ2-6	CAWSLGAGANVLTF	TGTGCCTGGAGTCTAGGGGCTGGGGCCAACGTCCTGACTTTC
NA	TRBD1	TRBV2	15	TRBJ1-2	CASSETGGGNYGYTF	TGTGCCAGCAGTGAAACAGGGGGGGGCAACTATGGCTACACCTTC
NA	NA	TRBV7-9	15	TRBJ1-4	CASSTRTKTNEKLFF	TGTGCCAGCAGCACCCGGACAAAAACTAATGAAAAACTGTTTTTT
NA	TRBD1	TRBV6-1	15	TRBJ1-1	CASSDWGRGQTEAFF	TGTGCCAGCAGTGATTGGGGCAGGGGGCAAACTGAAGCTTTCTTT